Sequencing of this T cell receptor (beta chain) was carried out in a study of somatic mutations in cytotoxic T cells in rheumatoid arthritis. Study context: Among the T-cell populations stained with V beta antibodies, some were separated by flow sorting at nearly 100% purity, including V beta1+ cells whose TCRB was sequenced. Findings and caveats of the study: TRBV07's slight underrepresentation, observed in rheumatoid arthritis patients, lacked adjustment for multiple comparisons. About an eighth of the roughly 65 patients had a largest CD8+ clone above 20% of CD8+ cells. Relative to age-matched healthy controls, rheumatoid arthritis patients did not differ significantly in CD8+ T-cell clonality.

Sequencing used immunoSEQ multiplex PCR; TCRdb keeps in-frame clones, though not all of them. In the table there are 19,000 or so clones, 70% to 75% of which are singletons. To note about this clone: Its antigen is not identified.

The germline CDR1 and CDR2 sequences are SEHNR and FQNEAQ (reference sequence). Trimming removed 4 bases from V and 1 base from J, with 10 bases in between. The CDR3 has 14 amino acids. Material for sequencing was CD8+ T cells sorted from blood. The sequence derives from a woman in her sixties in good health. The chain combines TRBV7-9 with TRBJ2-5, with D unclear. The CDR3 sequence: CASSSDTTQETQYF. CDR3 in DNA: TGTGCCAGCAGCTCTGACACCACCCAAGAGACCCAGTACTTC.